Listed below are T cell receptor beta chains from one sample, sequenced in a study of human T cells and chemical hapten exposure. Each CDR3 protein gets one entry after TCRdb re-called the RACE reads with MiXCR. The sample yields about 360,000 distinct CDR3 sequences, under 9% seen once. Sequenced here: whole blood, sampled in connection with sensitization to the hapten diphenylcyclopropenone (DPC). These receptors were collected from a woman between 18 and 30 years old with alopecia areata. Some clones in this sample may be carry-over from other donors' samples. The CDR3 runs from the conserved cysteine through the conserved F or W. D genes are given only for firm matches. Size tells how often a clone was seen (once, few, many) or the class of an expanded clone, and some rows leave it out.

j_call clone_size v_call d_call cdr3_nt cdr3_aa
TRBJ2-2 - TRBV3-1 - TGTGCCAGCAGCCAAGGTTTCACAGGAGCGAACACCGGGGAGCTGTTTTTT CASSQGFTGANTGELFF
TRBJ1-1 few TRBV18 TRBD1 TGTGCCAGCTCACGTGCAGGGGGCCAGGGCACTGAAGCTTTCTTT CASSRAGGQGTEAFF
TRBJ2-7 - TRBV14 - TGTGCCAGCAGCCAAGCCCACGAGCGGTACTTC CASSQAHERYF
TRBJ2-3 few TRBV29-1 TRBD2 TGCAGCGTTGTAGGACTAGCGGGAGTTACTAGCACAGATACGCAGTATTTT CSVVGLAGVTSTDTQYF
TRBJ2-1 many TRBV6-5 - TGTGCCAGCAGTTACTTGGGGTTCTCCTACAATGAGCAGTTCTTC CASSYLGFSYNEQFF
TRBJ2-3 many TRBV4-3 TRBD1 TGCGCCAGCAGCCAAGATCGGAACAGGGGTCGCACAGATACGCAGTATTTT CASSQDRNRGRTDTQYF
TRBJ1-5 many TRBV6-5 TRBD1 TGTGCCAGCAGTTTCCGGGACAGGGATCAGCCCCAGCATTTT CASSFRDRDQPQHF
TRBJ1-5 - TRBV6-1 TRBD1 TGTGCCAGCAGGGAGAGACAGGGAACGCTCTTTAGCAATCAGCCCCAGCATTTT CASRERQGTLFSNQPQHF
TRBJ2-7 few TRBV7-9 TRBD1 TGTGCCAGCAGCCCAGGACAGGGGTGGTCCGAGCAGTACTTC CASSPGQGWSEQYF
TRBJ1-6 few TRBV6-2/TRBV6-3 - TGTGCCAGCAGTTACAACAGACGGACGCTCAATTCACCCCTCCACTTT CASSYNRRTLNSPLHF
TRBJ2-3 few TRBV10-2 TRBD2 TGCGCCAGCAGTGTGTCGGGTAGCGGGGATCGAGTGCAGTATTTT CASSVSGSGDRVQYF
TRBJ2-7 many TRBV10-3 - TGTGCCATCAGTGTTCCGACTTTGAGCTCCTACGAGCAGTACTTC CAISVPTLSSYEQYF
TRBJ2-1 many TRBV29-1 TRBD2 TGCAGCGGAAGCGGGACGCCTGAATCCGGGCAGTTCTTC CSGSGTPESGQFF
TRBJ1-1 few TRBV10-2 TRBD1 TGCGCCAGCATCCTGGGACAGGCGAACACTGAAGCTTTCTTT CASILGQANTEAFF
TRBJ2-2 - TRBV27 - TGTGCCAGCAGTTTCGACAGCACCGGGGAGCTGTTTTTT CASSFDSTGELFF
TRBJ2-3 many TRBV7-8 - TGTGCCAGCAGCTTAGGGGGCGGACTTAGCACAGATACGCAGTATTTT CASSLGGGLSTDTQYF
TRBJ1-1 many TRBV7-3 - TGTGCCAGCAGCTTAACGGCGACTGCCGAAGCTTTCTTT CASSLTATAEAFF
TRBJ1-1 - TRBV5-1 - TGCGCCAGCAGCCTACAGGGCCGAGGGAACACTGAAGCTTTCTTT CASSLQGRGNTEAFF
TRBJ2-1 many TRBV20-1 TRBD1 TGCAGTGCTAGCAAGGGGACAGGGGATTACAATGAGCAGTTCTTC CSASKGTGDYNEQFF
TRBJ2-6 few TRBV27 - TGTGCCAGCAGTTTCCAGGGACGGTACTCTGGGGCCAACGTCCTGACTTTC CASSFQGRYSGANVLTF
TRBJ1-2 few TRBV19 - TGTGCCAGTAGGCGGATGCGGGATGCCCTCTATGGCTACACCTTC CASRRMRDALYGYTF
TRBJ1-1 - TRBV6-1 - TGTGCCAGCAGGGGGTTTCGTTTTGCTCTTTACACTGAAGCTTTCTTT CASRGFRFALYTEAFF
TRBJ2-2 - TRBV2 - TGTGCCAGCAGCCAGGGGAAATTGCAGGACGGGGAGCTGTTTTTT CASSQGKLQDGELFF
TRBJ2-5 many TRBV5-1 - TGCGCCAGCAGCTTGGGGACCGGCGAGACCCAGTACTTC CASSLGTGETQYF
TRBJ1-6 few TRBV6-1 TRBD1 TGTGCCAGCAACCGGGACAGGGACTCCTATAATTCACCCCTCCACTTT CASNRDRDSYNSPLHF
TRBJ1-1 - TRBV13 TRBD1 TGTGCCAGCAGCACAGGAACAGGGGGCGCCGAAGCTTTCTTT CASSTGTGGAEAFF
TRBJ2-3 - TRBV6-5 TRBD2 TGTGCCAGCACCACGGGAGCGGGGGGGTCGGATACGCAGTATTTT CASTTGAGGSDTQYF
TRBJ2-2 many TRBV6-2/TRBV6-3 TRBD1 TGTGCCAGCATCTCCAGGGGGCAGAGCACCGGGGAGCTGTTTTTT CASISRGQSTGELFF
TRBJ1-2 - TRBV7-9 TRBD1 TGTGCCAGCAGGAAGTGGGACAGGGTGGACTATGGCTACACCTTC CASRKWDRVDYGYTF
TRBJ2-2 many TRBV6-1 TRBD1 TGTGCCAGCAGTGGGACGTTAACGGACAGGGACCCCGGGGAGCTGTTTTTT CASSGTLTDRDPGELFF
TRBJ1-5 few TRBV9 - TGTGCCAGCAGTACGGGCTTCAATCAGCCCCAGCATTTT CASSTGFNQPQHF
TRBJ1-2 few TRBV29-1 TRBD1 TGCAGCGTGTTGGGACAGAACTATGGCTACACCTTC CSVLGQNYGYTF
TRBJ1-4 few TRBV4-3 - TGCGCCAGCAGCCCACTCGGACTAATAGGGGAAAAACTGTTTTTT CASSPLGLIGEKLFF
TRBJ2-7 - TRBV12-3/TRBV12-4 - TGTGCCAGCAGTACTCCGGGACCGATCTACGAGCAGTACTTC CASSTPGPIYEQYF
TRBJ2-1 - TRBV6-2/TRBV6-3 TRBD2 TGTGCCAGCAGCCCCGGGACTAGCGGGGGCCGCAATGAGCAGTTCTTC CASSPGTSGGRNEQFF
TRBJ1-1 many TRBV12-3/TRBV12-4 - TGTGCCAGCAGCCGAACGGGACGCACTGAAGCTTTCTTT CASSRTGRTEAFF
TRBJ2-1 few TRBV6-2/TRBV6-3 TRBD1 TGTGCCAGCAGTTCACAGGGGGTTTTTGAGTTCTTC CASSSQGVFEFF
TRBJ2-1 many TRBV10-3 - TGTGCCATCAGACCGGGACCAGGAGGGGATGAGCAGTTCTTC CAIRPGPGGDEQFF
TRBJ1-4 few TRBV28 TRBD1 TGTGCCAGCAACCTGGACAGGCTCACGGAAAAACTGTTTTTT CASNLDRLTEKLFF
TRBJ2-5 - TRBV7-2 - TGTGCCAGCAGCAAAACAGGGACCCAAGAGACCCAGTACTTC CASSKTGTQETQYF
TRBJ2-4 many TRBV21-1 - TGTGCCAGCACCTACGCGATACAAAACATTCAGTACTTC CASTYAIQNIQYF
TRBJ1-2 - TRBV12-3/TRBV12-4 - TGTGCCAGCAGTTATAGCCCGGTGGGAGATGGCTACACCTTC CASSYSPVGDGYTF
TRBJ1-3 few TRBV11-2 - TGTGCCAGCAGTCTAAAGGGAGGAAACACCATATATTTT CASSLKGGNTIYF
TRBJ2-1 few TRBV28 TRBD1 TGTGCCAGCAGGGGTAGGGACAGGGTGACCCATGAGCAGTTCTTC CASRGRDRVTHEQFF
TRBJ2-2 many TRBV2 - TGTGCCAGCACGCCAGGGACGAACACCGGGGAGCTGTTTTTT CASTPGTNTGELFF
TRBJ1-4 - TRBV6-1 - TGTGCCAGCAGACAGCTTGATAATGAAAAACTGTTTTTT CASRQLDNEKLFF
TRBJ2-7 - TRBV27 - TGTGCCAGCAGTCAACAAACAGGGCCTAGCTCCTACGAGCAGTACTTC CASSQQTGPSSYEQYF
TRBJ2-3 - TRBV2 TRBD2 TGTGCCAGCAGTGAGGTGGCGGGGGGCCGTAGCACAGATACGCAGTATTTT CASSEVAGGRSTDTQYF